This T cell receptor beta chain derives from a study of PD-1 blockade in mismatch repair-deficient tumors. Study-wide points: After pembrolizumab, tumor-resident clones rose rapidly, then generally contracted before radiologic responses.

Only in-frame clones appear in the TCRdb table, and some are missing; sequencing was by immunoSEQ multiplex PCR. The sample holds some 130,000 clones, around nine tenths seen once. TCRs were sequenced from a few patients responding to pembrolizumab. This clone was found a few times. Antigen: not known. The source was peripheral blood, collected roughly 67 weeks after starting pembrolizumab. The TCR originated in an adult with mismatch repair-deficient cancer.

The CDR3 is CASSLGGFHYGYTF. The CDR3 DNA follows: TGTGCCAGCAGCTTGGGGGGATTCCACTATGGCTACACCTTC. The chain carries TRBV5-4 and TRBJ1-2; no reliable D call. This CDR3 has 14 residues. With 0 bases removed from V and 3 bases from J, the gap between germline ends came to 9 bases. CDR1 and CDR2 from the germline V gene are SGHNT and YYREEE (reference sequence). Drawing the rest from reference TRBV5-4 and TRBJ1-2, the complete variable domain is ETGVTQSPTHLIKTRGQQVTLRCSSQSGHNTVSWYQQALGQGPQFIFQYYREEENGRGNFPPRFSGLQFPNYSSELNVNALELDDSALYLCASSLGGFHYGYTFGSGTRLTVV.